The rows below give T cell receptor beta chains drawn from one sample of a study of T cell responses to AZD1222 COVID-19 vaccine. Measured with immunoSEQ multiplex PCR; TCRdb has only the in-frame clones, and not every one. The sample yields more than 100,000 clones, 85% to 95% seen once. Sequences were derived from peripheral blood, sampled on day 0 of AZD1222 vaccination. These receptors were obtained from an adult in good health. CDR3s include the opening cysteine and the closing phenylalanine or tryptophan. Each record gives: D gene, clone size, V gene, J gene, CDR3 DNA, CDR3 protein. The D gene is left open where the match is weak. Only part of the rows carry a size: once, few, many, or a class if the clone is expanded.

D gene: NA; clone size: NA; V gene: TRBV5-1; J gene: TRBJ2-3; CDR3 DNA: TGCGCCAGCAGCCCGGGGGTCGACCCGGGGAACACAGATACGCAGTATTTT; CDR3 protein: CASSPGVDPGNTDTQYF
D gene: NA; clone size: NA; V gene: TRBV27; J gene: TRBJ2-3; CDR3 DNA: TGTGCCAGCAGTTTATCTGTGGGGGAAGTGATAACAGATACGCAGTATTTT; CDR3 protein: CASSLSVGEVITDTQYF
D gene: NA; clone size: NA; V gene: TRBV27; J gene: TRBJ2-7; CDR3 DNA: TGTGCCAGCAGTTTAGAACGGGAGTTCTCCTCCTTCTACGAGCAGTACTTC; CDR3 protein: CASSLEREFSSFYEQYF
D gene: TRBD2; clone size: NA; V gene: TRBV18; J gene: TRBJ2-1; CDR3 DNA: TGTGCCAGCTCACCGACTAGCGGGATAGGAGAGCAGTTCTTC; CDR3 protein: CASSPTSGIGEQFF
D gene: NA; clone size: NA; V gene: TRBV6-5; J gene: TRBJ1-2; CDR3 DNA: TGTGCCAGCAGACCAACCGACAGTGCGAACTATGGCTACACCTTC; CDR3 protein: CASRPTDSANYGYTF
D gene: TRBD1; clone size: NA; V gene: TRBV7-3; J gene: TRBJ1-6; CDR3 DNA: TGTGCCAGCAGCTTAGGGCCGGGACAGGGAACACCCCTCCACTTT; CDR3 protein: CASSLGPGQGTPLHF
D gene: TRBD1; clone size: NA; V gene: TRBV28; J gene: TRBJ1-6; CDR3 DNA: TGTGCCAGCAGCAGGACGACAGGGACTTCACCCCTCCACTTT; CDR3 protein: CASSRTTGTSPLHF
D gene: NA; clone size: NA; V gene: TRBV5-1; J gene: TRBJ1-3; CDR3 DNA: TGCGCCAGCAGCTTCGACCAGATTCTCTCTGGAAACACCATATATTTT; CDR3 protein: CASSFDQILSGNTIYF
D gene: TRBD2; clone size: NA; V gene: TRBV18; J gene: TRBJ2-3; CDR3 DNA: TGTGCCAGCTCACCAACGGTCCCGGAGCGGGGGGTTGGCACAGATACGCAGTATTTT; CDR3 protein: CASSPTVPERGVGTDTQYF
D gene: TRBD1; clone size: NA; V gene: TRBV7-8; J gene: TRBJ1-1; CDR3 DNA: TGTGCCAGCAGCCCGAGGACAGGCAACACTGAAGCTTTCTTT; CDR3 protein: CASSPRTGNTEAFF
D gene: NA; clone size: NA; V gene: TRBV4-1; J gene: TRBJ2-2; CDR3 DNA: TGCGCCAGCAGTCCCTCGCCAGGGACCGGGGAGCTGTTTTTT; CDR3 protein: CASSPSPGTGELFF
D gene: NA; clone size: NA; V gene: TRBV4-1; J gene: TRBJ2-2; CDR3 DNA: TGCGCCAGCAGCCTCCTTATCGTAAACACCGGGGAGCTGTTTTTT; CDR3 protein: CASSLLIVNTGELFF
D gene: NA; clone size: NA; V gene: TRBV5-5; J gene: TRBJ1-4; CDR3 DNA: TGTGCCAGCAGCTTCGGGGTAATCGGCGAAAAACTGTTTTTT; CDR3 protein: CASSFGVIGEKLFF
D gene: NA; clone size: NA; V gene: TRBV18; J gene: TRBJ1-3; CDR3 DNA: TGTGCCAGCTCAGCACTATCTAGTCCCCCGGCCCACTCTGGAAACACCATATATTTT; CDR3 protein: CASSALSSPPAHSGNTIYF
D gene: NA; clone size: NA; V gene: TRBV6-4; J gene: TRBJ2-1; CDR3 DNA: TGTGCCAGCAGTGACTCGGGATTTGGCTACGAGCAGTTCTTC; CDR3 protein: CASSDSGFGYEQFF
D gene: TRBD1; clone size: NA; V gene: TRBV9; J gene: TRBJ2-1; CDR3 DNA: TGTGCCAGCAGCGCCCCCTGGACAGGGAGGAATGAGCAGTTCTTC; CDR3 protein: CASSAPWTGRNEQFF
D gene: TRBD1; clone size: NA; V gene: TRBV7-8; J gene: TRBJ2-7; CDR3 DNA: TGTGCCAGCAGCACCCGACAGGGGTTGTACGAGCAGTACTTC; CDR3 protein: CASSTRQGLYEQYF
D gene: NA; clone size: NA; V gene: TRBV30; J gene: TRBJ1-5; CDR3 DNA: TGTGCCTGGAGTGAAAAAAATCAGCCCCAGCATTTT; CDR3 protein: CAWSEKNQPQHF
D gene: TRBD2; clone size: once; V gene: TRBV14; J gene: TRBJ2-2; CDR3 DNA: TGTGCCAGCAGCCAGACTAGCGGGCTTAACACCGGGGAGCTGTTTTTT; CDR3 protein: CASSQTSGLNTGELFF